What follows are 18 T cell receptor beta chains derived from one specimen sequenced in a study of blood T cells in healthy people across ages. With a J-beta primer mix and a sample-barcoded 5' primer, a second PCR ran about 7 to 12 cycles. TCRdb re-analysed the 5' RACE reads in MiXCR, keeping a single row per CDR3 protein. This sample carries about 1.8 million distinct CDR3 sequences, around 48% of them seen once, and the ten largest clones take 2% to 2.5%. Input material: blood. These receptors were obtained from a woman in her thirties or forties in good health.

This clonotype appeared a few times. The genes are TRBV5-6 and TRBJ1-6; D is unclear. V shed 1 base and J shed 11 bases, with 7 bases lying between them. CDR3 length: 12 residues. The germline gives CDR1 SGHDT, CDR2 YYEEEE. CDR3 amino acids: CASSLSNTPLHF. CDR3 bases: TGTGCCAGCAGCTTGAGCAATACACCCCTCCACTTT.

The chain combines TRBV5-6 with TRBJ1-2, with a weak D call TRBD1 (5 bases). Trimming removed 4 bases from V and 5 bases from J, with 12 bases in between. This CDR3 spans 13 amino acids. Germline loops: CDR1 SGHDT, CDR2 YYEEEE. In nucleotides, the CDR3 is TGTGCCAGCAGCCCGACAGACCTGTATGGCTACACCTTC. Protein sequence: CASSPTDLYGYTF.

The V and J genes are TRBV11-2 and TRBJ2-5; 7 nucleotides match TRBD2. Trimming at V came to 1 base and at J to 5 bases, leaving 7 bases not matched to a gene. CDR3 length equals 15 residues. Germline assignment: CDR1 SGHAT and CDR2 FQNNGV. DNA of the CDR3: TGTGCCAGCAGCTTAGGGCTAGCGGCCGGGGAGACCCAGTACTTC. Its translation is CASSLGLAAGETQYF.

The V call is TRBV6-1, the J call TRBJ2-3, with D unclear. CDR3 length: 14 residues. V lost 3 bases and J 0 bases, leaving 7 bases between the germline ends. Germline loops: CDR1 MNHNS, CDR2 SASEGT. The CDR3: CASSDGPSTDTQYF. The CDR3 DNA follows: TGTGCCAGCAGTGACGGCCCTAGCACAGATACGCAGTATTTT.

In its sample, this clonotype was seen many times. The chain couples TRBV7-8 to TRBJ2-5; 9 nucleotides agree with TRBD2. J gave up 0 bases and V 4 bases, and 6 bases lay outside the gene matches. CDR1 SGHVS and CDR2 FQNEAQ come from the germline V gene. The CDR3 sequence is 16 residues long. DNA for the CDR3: TGTGCCAGCAGCTACGAGCGGGGGGCCTACCAAGAGACCCAGTACTTC. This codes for CASSYERGAYQETQYF.

CDR3 amino acids: CSVVTGGQPQHF. CDR3 DNA: TGCAGCGTTGTTACGGGGGGTCAGCCCCAGCATTTT. This chain uses TRBV29-1 with TRBJ1-5, with a weak D call TRBD1 (5 bases). V lost 4 bases and J 6 bases, leaving 10 bases between the germline ends. The germline gives CDR1 SQVTM, CDR2 ANQGSEA. This CDR3 is built from 12 residues. The full variable domain, its missing parts supplied by reference TRBV29-1 and TRBJ1-5, is SAVISQKPSRDICQRGTSLTIQCQVDSQVTMMFWYRQQPGQSLTLIATANQGSEATYESGFVIDKFPISRPNLTFSTLTVSNMSPEDSSIYLCSVVTGGQPQHFGDGTRLSIL.

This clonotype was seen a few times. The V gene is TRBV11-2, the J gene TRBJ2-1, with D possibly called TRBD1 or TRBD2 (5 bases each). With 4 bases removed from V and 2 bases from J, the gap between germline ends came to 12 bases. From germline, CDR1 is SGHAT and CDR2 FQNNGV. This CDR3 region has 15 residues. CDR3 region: CASSYPGTAYNEQFF. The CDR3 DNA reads TGTGCCAGCAGCTACCCCGGGACGGCCTACAATGAGCAGTTCTTC. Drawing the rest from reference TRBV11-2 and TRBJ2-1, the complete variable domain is EAGVAQSPRYKIIEKRQSVAFWCNPISGHATLYWYQQILGQGPKLLIQFQNNGVVDDSQLPKDRFSAERLKGVDSTLKIQPAKLEDSAVYLCASSYPGTAYNEQFFGPGTRLTVL.

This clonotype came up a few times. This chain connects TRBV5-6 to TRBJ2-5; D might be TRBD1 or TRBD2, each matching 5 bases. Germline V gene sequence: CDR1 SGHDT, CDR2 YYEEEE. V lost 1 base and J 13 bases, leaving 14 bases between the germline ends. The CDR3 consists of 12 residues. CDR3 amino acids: CASSLRRGTVYF. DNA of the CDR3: TGTGCCAGCAGCTTGCGACGTGGGACCGTGTACTTC.

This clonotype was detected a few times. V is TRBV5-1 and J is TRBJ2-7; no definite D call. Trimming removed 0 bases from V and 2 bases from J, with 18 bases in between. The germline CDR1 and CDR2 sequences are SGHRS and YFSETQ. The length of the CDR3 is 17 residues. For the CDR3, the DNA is TGCGCCAGCAGCTTGGCCCCCACTTCAGACGGAACCTACGAGCAGTACTTC. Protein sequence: CASSLAPTSDGTYEQYF.

Written as DNA, the CDR3 is TGCAGTGCTTTCGGGGGGGCGGGAAGAAGGACAGATACGCAGTATTTT. Its protein product is CSAFGGAGRRTDTQYF. This chain joins TRBV20-1 and TRBJ2-3, with TRBD2 matching over 8 bases. J was trimmed by 3 bases and V by 5 bases; bases with no gene match: 13. This CDR3 region has 16 residues. The germline gives CDR1 DFQATT, CDR2 SNEGSKA (reference sequence).

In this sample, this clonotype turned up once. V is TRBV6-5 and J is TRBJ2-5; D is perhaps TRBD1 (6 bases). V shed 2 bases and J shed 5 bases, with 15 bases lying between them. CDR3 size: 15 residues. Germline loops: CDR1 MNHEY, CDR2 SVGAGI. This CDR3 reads CASSYPAGAQETQYF. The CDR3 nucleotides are TGTGCCAGCAGTTACCCGGCAGGGGCTCAGGAGACCCAGTACTTC.

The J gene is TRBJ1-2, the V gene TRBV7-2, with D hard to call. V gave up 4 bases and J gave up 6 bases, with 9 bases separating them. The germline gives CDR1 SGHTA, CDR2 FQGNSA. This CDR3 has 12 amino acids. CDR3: CASSSFQDGYTF. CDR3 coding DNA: TGTGCCAGCAGCTCTTTCCAGGATGGCTACACCTTC. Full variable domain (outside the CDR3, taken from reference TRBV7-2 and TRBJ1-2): GAGVSQSPSNKVTEKGKDVELRCDPISGHTALYWYRQSLGQGLEFLIYFQGNSAPDKSGLPSDRFSAERTGGSVSTLTIQRTQQEDSAVYLCASSSFQDGYTFGSGTRLTVV.

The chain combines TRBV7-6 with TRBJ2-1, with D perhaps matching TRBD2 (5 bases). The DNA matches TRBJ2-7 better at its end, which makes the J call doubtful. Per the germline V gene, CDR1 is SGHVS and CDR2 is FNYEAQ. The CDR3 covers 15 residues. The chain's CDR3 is CASSLFASSYNEQYF. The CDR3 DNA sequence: TGTGCCAGCAGCTTATTTGCTAGCTCCTACAATGAGCAGTACTTC.

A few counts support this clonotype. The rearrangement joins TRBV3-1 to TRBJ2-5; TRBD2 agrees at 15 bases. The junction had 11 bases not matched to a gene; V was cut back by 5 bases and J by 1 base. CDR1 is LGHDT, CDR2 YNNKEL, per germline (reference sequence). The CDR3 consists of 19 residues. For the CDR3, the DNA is TGTGCCAGCAGCAACCCCGGACTAGCGGGGGGGCTCCTCCAAGAGACCCAGTACTTC. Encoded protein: CASSNPGLAGGLLQETQYF.

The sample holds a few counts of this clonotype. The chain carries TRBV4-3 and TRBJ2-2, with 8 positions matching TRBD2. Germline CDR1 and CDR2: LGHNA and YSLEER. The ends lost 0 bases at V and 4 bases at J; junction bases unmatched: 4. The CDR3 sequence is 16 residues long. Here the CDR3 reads CASSQEAGEGTGELFF. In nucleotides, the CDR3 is TGCGCCAGCAGCCAAGAAGCGGGGGAGGGCACCGGGGAGCTGTTTTTT.

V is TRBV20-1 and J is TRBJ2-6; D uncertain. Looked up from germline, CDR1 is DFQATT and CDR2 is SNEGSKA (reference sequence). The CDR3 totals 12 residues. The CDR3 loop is CSSRSGANVLTF. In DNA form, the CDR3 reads TGCAGCAGCCGCTCTGGGGCCAACGTCCTGACTTTC.

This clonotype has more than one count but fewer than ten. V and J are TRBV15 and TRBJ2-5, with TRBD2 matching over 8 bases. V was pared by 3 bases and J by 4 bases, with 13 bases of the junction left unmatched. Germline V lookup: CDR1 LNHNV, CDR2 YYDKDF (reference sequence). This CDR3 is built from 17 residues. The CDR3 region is CATSSLLDGGGTETQYF. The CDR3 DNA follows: TGTGCCACCAGCAGCCTTTTAGACGGGGGGGGAACAGAGACCCAGTACTTC.

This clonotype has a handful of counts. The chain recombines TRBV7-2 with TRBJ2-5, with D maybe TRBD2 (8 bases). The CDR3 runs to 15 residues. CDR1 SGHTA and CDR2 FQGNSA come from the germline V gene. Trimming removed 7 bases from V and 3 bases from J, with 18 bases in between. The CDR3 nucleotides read TGTGCCAGCACACGGGGGGGACAGACTAAAGAGACCCAGTACTTC. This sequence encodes CASTRGGQTKETQYF.